The sequence of this TCR beta chain was determined in a study of spatial heterogeneity in lung cancer. At the level of the study: Fewer alpha-chain than beta-chain sequences were consistently detected. In raw reads, more than nine appearances on average were recorded for each unique TCR and UMI combination. Study results and limitations: Ubiquitous expanded tumor TCRs appeared in blood more at resection than follow-up.

Note on this clonotype: Antigen unknown.

Time point noted: sample taken at primary tumor resection. Unsorted whole RNA of tumor, nontumor lung or frozen PBMC was sequenced. Samples came from some 73 TRACERx patients with untreated early-stage lung cancer. V lost 10 bases to trimming and J lost 8 bases, with 17 bases between them. Looked up from germline, CDR1 is ENHRY and CDR2 is SYGVKD. The CDR3 sequence is 12 residues long. MiXCR, applied by TCRdb to the 5' RACE reads, yields one record per CDR3 protein. The sample holds about 15,000 distinct CDR3 sequences, 7% to 9% seen once. This chain links TRBV10-3 with TRBJ1-1, with D unresolved. The sequences come from PBMCs, collected at surgery. The receptor was derived from a female donor with early-stage non-small cell lung cancer. The CDR3 coding sequence is TGTGCCACCTCCCCTAGATTGGGGGAAGCTTTCTTT. It translates to CATSPRLGEAFF.